This T cell receptor beta chain was sequenced during a study of blood T cell repertoires in COVID-19. Turning to the study itself: Both acute and convalescent COVID-19 samples were obtained from the United States, Italy and Spain. PBMCs, B-cell-depleted T cells, or T cells provided the cDNA or gDNA that made up the material.

This CDR3 is built from 14 residues. Germline CDR1 and CDR2: WNHNN and SYGVQD (reference sequence). Trimming took 3 bases from V and 5 from J, leaving 13 bases between them. Authors' methods: The authors estimated nucleated cell counts from reference gene primer amplification. Libraries were prepared by immunoSEQ multiplex PCR; TCRdb keeps only in-frame clonotypes and omits some of them. V and J calls and clone size are as listed in that table; D and trimming were resolved from the DNA. The repertoire consists of some 210,000 clones, with roughly 86% occurring once and the leading ten covering approximately 8.1%.

The source is a woman aged 45-59 years with active or convalescent COVID-19. Sequencing was carried out using peripheral blood. The rearrangement joins TRBV10-1 to TRBJ2-5; a possible D gene is TRBD1 (9 bases). In DNA form, the CDR3 reads TGCGCCAGCAGTGATAGCGGGACAGGGGAGACCCAGTACTTC. This sequence encodes CASSDSGTGETQYF.